This TCR beta chain was retrieved from a study of T cell repertoires in cytomegalovirus infection. Turning to the study itself: CMV infection together with matching HLA type was indicated by public TCR beta signatures. General study points: Accumulated public TCR beta family frequency recognized individuals carrying CMV together with the relevant HLA. Clonotypes of TCR beta that were HLA-C-restricted and CMV-specific dominated the ex vivo response.

TCRdb re-called the reads with MiXCR, one entry per CDR3 protein. The table includes under 850,000 distinct CDR3 sequences, 35% to 45% detected once. In this sample, this clonotype turned up once. Its antigen remains unidentified. Per the germline V gene, CDR1 is SGHRS and CDR2 is YFSETQ. V was pared by 2 bases and J by 6 bases, with 2 bases of the junction left unmatched. This CDR3 comprises 14 residues. This TCR was sampled from a human donor in good health (CMV status not recorded). Some clones in this sample may be carry-over from other donors' samples. Sequenced input: PBMCs. This chain connects TRBV5-1 to TRBJ2-1; TRBD2 matches 10 bases. The CDR3 nucleotides read TGCGCCAGCAGCTTAGGGACTAGCGCCAATGAGCAGTTCTTC. Its translation is CASSLGTSANEQFF.